Listed below are T cell receptor beta chains from one sample, sequenced in a study of beta chain features in type 1 diabetes. Some clones are missing from TCRdb's copy, which holds only in-frame ones; the method was immunoSEQ multiplex PCR. The sample shows about 130,000 clones, about a tenth of them seen only once. Sequenced input: central memory CD4+ T cells from blood. The receptor set was obtained from a man younger than 35 in good health. The CDR3 runs from the conserved cysteine through the conserved F or W. The D gene is left open where the match is weak. Clone size, where shown, is once, few, many, or a class for clones that have expanded.

V gene	J gene	clone size	D gene	CDR3 DNA	CDR3 protein
TRBV10-3	TRBJ2-3	few	-	TGTGCCATCAGTGAGCTTGGCACAGATACGCAGTATTTT	CAISELGTDTQYF
TRBV4-2	TRBJ1-5	-	TRBD1	TGTGCCAGCAGCCAAGATAGGGGACAGGGCGGCCAGCCCCAGCATTTT	CASSQDRGQGGQPQHF
TRBV27	TRBJ1-1	few	TRBD1	TGTGCCAGCAGTCTCTCCGGGACAGGGCCCAGCACTGAAGCTTTCTTT	CASSLSGTGPSTEAFF
TRBV21-1	TRBJ2-1	few	-	TGTGCCAGCAGTGGTGGACTAGCGGGGGGGCCTGGGTACAATGAGCAGTTCTTC	CASSGGLAGGPGYNEQFF
TRBV13	TRBJ2-3	-	-	TGTGCCAGCAGCTTATTGCGGGGGCGCACAGATACGCAGTATTTT	CASSLLRGRTDTQYF
TRBV7-9	TRBJ1-3	many	TRBD1	TGTGCCAACGAGCAACAGGGGCTCGGAGACACCATATATTTT	CANEQQGLGDTIYF
TRBV18	TRBJ2-5	-	TRBD2	TGTGCCAGTCGGCAGCGGGGGGGTGACCAAGAGACCCAGTACTTC	CASRQRGGDQETQYF
TRBV7-2	TRBJ1-5	few	-	TGTGCCAGCAGCTCCCAGGTTTCCAATCAGCCCCAGCATTTT	CASSSQVSNQPQHF
TRBV11-2	TRBJ2-5	-	-	TGTGCCAGCAGCTTAGATGATGAGCAGGGAACCCACTTC	CASSLDDEQGTHF
TRBV30	TRBJ1-6	-	-	TGTGCCATCGGCCGGGGTTATAATTCACCCCTCCACTTT	CAIGRGYNSPLHF
TRBV11-3	TRBJ2-2	few	-	TGTGCCAGCAGCTTGCGGGCTAACACCGGGGAGCTGTTTTTT	CASSLRANTGELFF
TRBV4-2	TRBJ2-1	few	TRBD1	TGTGCCAGCAGCCAAGAAGGGGGCCCCTACAATGAGCAGTTCTTC	CASSQEGGPYNEQFF
TRBV15	TRBJ1-6	few	-	TGTGCCACCAGCAGGGGGGGAAATAATTCACCCCTCCACTTT	CATSRGGNNSPLHF
TRBV6-1	TRBJ2-7	few	-	TGTGCCAGCAGTGAGGGCACCTTCAACTACGAGCAGTACTTC	CASSEGTFNYEQYF
TRBV4-2	TRBJ1-2	-	-	TGTGCCAGCAGCCAAGGAGTACAGATGGGCTACACCTTC	CASSQGVQMGYTF
TRBV4-3	TRBJ2-7	many	-	TGCGCCAGCAGCCAAGATAGGACAACCAGGTACGAGCAGTACTTC	CASSQDRTTRYEQYF
TRBV9	TRBJ1-2	-	-	TGTGCCAGCAGCGGTACAGGGTATCTTGGCTACACCTTC	CASSGTGYLGYTF
TRBV4-2	TRBJ2-7	few	-	TGTGCCAGCAGCCAAGAGGTGAGCGATCGGGCCTACGAGCAGTACTTC	CASSQEVSDRAYEQYF
TRBV7-8	TRBJ2-5	few	TRBD2	TGTGCCAGCAGACTTGCAGCGGGGGCCCGGGGGGGGACCCAGTACTTC	CASRLAAGARGGTQYF
TRBV5-1	TRBJ2-4	few	-	TGCGCCAGCCGTGCGGGGACTCTAGCCAAAAACATTCAGTACTTC	CASRAGTLAKNIQYF
TRBV5-6	TRBJ1-2	-	-	TGTGCCAGCAGCTTGGGACAGGTCCGGGGCTATGGCTACACCTTC	CASSLGQVRGYGYTF
TRBV4-2	TRBJ1-6	-	TRBD1	TGTGCCAGCAGCCAAGATCGCCAGGGGGCAAATTCACCCCTCCACTTT	CASSQDRQGANSPLHF
TRBV19	TRBJ1-2	-	TRBD1	TGTGCCAGTAGTGCCCGGGACAGGGGGAACACCTTC	CASSARDRGNTF